The rows below give T cell receptor beta chains drawn from one sample of a study of T cell responses to AZD1222 COVID-19 vaccine. TCRdb's table, derived via immunoSEQ multiplex PCR, lists solely in-frame clones and lacks some. The data contain roughly 120,000 clones, roughly 90% of them singletons. The sample in question was peripheral blood, obtained on day 0 of AZD1222 vaccination. The receptor set was obtained from an adult in good health. Both conserved end residues are part of each CDR3. Fields, in order: V gene, CDR3 length, J gene, CDR3 protein.

TRBV11-1	15	TRBJ2-2	CASSSADVQRGELFF
TRBV5-1	13	TRBJ2-7	CASSLQGPYEQYF
TRBV4-3	15	TRBJ2-3	CASSQTSGGADTQYF
TRBV5-1	11	TRBJ2-1	CASSEEYEQFF
TRBV11-3	14	TRBJ1-1	CASSLDYGPGEAFF
TRBV18	17	TRBJ2-6	CASSPGQGLSGANVLTF
TRBV7-7	15	TRBJ2-1	CASSLALMSKNEQFF
TRBV5-1	17	TRBJ2-3	CASSQSILAGGGDTQYF
TRBV11-2	19	TRBJ2-6	CASSYLRGGVSSGANVLTF
TRBV6-5	16	TRBJ1-6	CASSYWLSSYNSPLHF
TRBV28	14	TRBJ2-5	CASSVGSGLETQYF
TRBV4-1	17	TRBJ1-6	CASSPTPRGPYNSPLHF
TRBV2	14	TRBJ2-2	CASAGTENTGELFF
TRBV19	18	TRBJ1-3	CASSIKLKGRSSGNTIYF
TRBV7-3	14	TRBJ1-1	CASSPQRGAPEAFF
TRBV28	16	TRBJ2-7	CASTPGGQGVSYEQYF
TRBV19	15	TRBJ1-4	CASSTQAGVGEKLFF
TRBV4-3	15	TRBJ2-7	CASSQVLGNGYEQYF
TRBV3-1/TRBV3-2	15	TRBJ2-1	CASSDAADSYNEQFF
TRBV29-1	16	TRBJ2-5	CSVEDQLAGAGETQYF
TRBV6-2/TRBV6-3	15	TRBJ2-5	CASSYTGPRGETQYF
TRBV19	15	TRBJ1-6	CASSTTGTQDSPLHF
TRBV7-7	15	TRBJ2-3	CASSLRGGTADTQYF
TRBV6-5	15	TRBJ1-1	CASSYSTSRDTEAFF
TRBV18	14	TRBJ2-5	CASSPPSSQETQYF
TRBV10-3	14	TRBJ1-1	CAIRGTEMNTEAFF
TRBV7-9	12	TRBJ2-1	CASSLDFHEQFF
TRBV7-2	17	TRBJ2-1	CASSSPSGTSGYNEQFF
TRBV5-1	14	TRBJ2-2	CASRGQGDTGELFF
TRBV6-5	14	TRBJ2-5	CASRGGPGAETQYF
TRBV2	15	TRBJ1-1	CASSTGTGGLPEAFF
TRBV7-6	14	TRBJ1-1	CASSPNSMNTEAFF
TRBV13	13	TRBJ1-2	CASSPRVKGGYTF
TRBV5-6	11	TRBJ2-7	CASSFLYEQYF
TRBV7-3	16	TRBJ2-6	CASSLTGEAGANVLTF
TRBV5-6	11	TRBJ2-7	CASSLLGERYF
TRBV29-1	12	TRBJ2-7	CSGLSVSYEQYF
TRBV7-9	13	TRBJ1-2	CASSPGQRSGYTF
TRBV11-2	15	TRBJ1-6	CASSSTAPRNSPLHF
TRBV5-1	14	TRBJ2-7	CASSLGQEAYEQYF
TRBV6-2/TRBV6-3	14	TRBJ1-1	CASSYDWMNTEAFF
TRBV10-3	13	TRBJ1-1	CAISERPTGEAFF
TRBV2	15	TRBJ1-1	CASSSKGVAYTEAFF